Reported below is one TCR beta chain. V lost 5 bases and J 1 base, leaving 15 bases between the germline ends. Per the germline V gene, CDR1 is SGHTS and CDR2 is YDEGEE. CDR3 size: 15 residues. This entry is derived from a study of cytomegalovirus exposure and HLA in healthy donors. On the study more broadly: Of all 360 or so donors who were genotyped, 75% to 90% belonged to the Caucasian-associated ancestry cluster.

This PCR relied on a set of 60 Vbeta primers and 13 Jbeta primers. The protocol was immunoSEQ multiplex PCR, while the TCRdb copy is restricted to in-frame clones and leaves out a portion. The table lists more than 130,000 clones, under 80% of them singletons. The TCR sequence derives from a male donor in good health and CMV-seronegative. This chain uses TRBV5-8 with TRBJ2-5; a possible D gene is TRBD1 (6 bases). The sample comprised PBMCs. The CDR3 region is CASRNRQELQETQYF. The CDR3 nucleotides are TGTGCCAGCAGGAACCGACAGGAGCTCCAAGAGACCCAGTACTTC.